These 21 T cell receptor beta chains were all obtained from the same sample, sequenced in a study of blood T cell repertoires in COVID-19. The table came from immunoSEQ multiplex PCR; TCRdb's copy has only in-frame clones and leaves some out. The data hold some 270,000 clones, with 89% observed a single time. The specimen was peripheral blood. These receptors originate from a woman in her 40s who had recovered from COVID-19.

For the CDR3, the DNA is TGTGCCAGCCGTCAGGATACGAACACTGAAGCTTTCTTT. It specifies CASRQDTNTEAFF. The rearrangement joins TRBV6-5 to TRBJ1-1; D gene unclear. Trimming took off 8 bases at V and 1 base at J, with 11 bases between the two ends. This CDR3 is built from 13 residues. Germline CDR1 reads MNHEY; CDR2 reads SVGAGI.

This chain links TRBV4-1 with TRBJ1-2, with D perhaps TRBD1 (6 bases). The V end was cut by 1 base, the J end by 5 bases, with 14 bases between. Germline assignment: CDR1 MGHRA and CDR2 YSYEKL. The CDR3 length is 15 residues. The DNA for the CDR3 is TGCGCCAGCAGCCAAGTAGGGGGGGATGGGTATGGCTACACCTTC. It is translated as CASSQVGGDGYGYTF.

The V call is TRBV5-4, the J call TRBJ1-6, with 7 nucleotides matching TRBD1. V was pared by 1 base and J by 11 bases, with 12 bases of the junction left unmatched. The CDR3 is 16 amino acids. Germline V gives CDR1 SGHNT, CDR2 YYREEE (reference sequence). CDR3 sequence: CASSLRPGTAITPLHF. Here the CDR3 DNA reads TGTGCCAGCAGCTTGAGACCCGGGACAGCGATTACACCCCTCCACTTT. Supplemented by reference TRBV5-4 and TRBJ1-6, the full variable domain reads ETGVTQSPTHLIKTRGQQVTLRCSSQSGHNTVSWYQQALGQGPQFIFQYYREEENGRGNFPPRFSGLQFPNYSSELNVNALELDDSALYLCASSLRPGTAITPLHFGNGTRLTVT.

The CDR3 DNA reads as TGTGCCAGCAGTTTGGCGGGAGGTAGCACCGGGGAGCTGTTTTTT. Protein sequence: CASSLAGGSTGELFF. The chain combines TRBV2 with TRBJ2-2, with 8 bases fitting TRBD2. Germline CDR1 and CDR2: SNHLY and FYNNEI. V gave up 5 bases and J gave up 4 bases; unmatched junction bases: 6. The CDR3 extends over 15 amino acids.

V is TRBV12-3 or TRBV12-4 and J is TRBJ2-1, with D possibly TRBD2 on 5 matching bases. Deletions cut 7 bases from V and 12 bases from J, with 19 bases between. The CDR3 is 13 amino acids. CDR3 DNA sequence: TGTGCCAGCACGAAGAGGGTTCCCTGGTGGCAGTTCTTC. Amino acid sequence: CASTKRVPWWQFF.

This chain connects TRBV4-1 to TRBJ2-4, with D uncertain. Germline V gene sequence: CDR1 MGHRA, CDR2 YSYEKL. CDR3 length: 14 residues. V gave up 5 bases and J gave up 0 bases, with 8 bases separating them. Here the CDR3 reads CASSVHPAKNIQYF. The CDR3 region has the DNA TGCGCCAGCAGCGTACATCCAGCCAAAAACATTCAGTACTTC.

The rearrangement links TRBV9 to TRBJ2-1; 9 nucleotides line up with TRBD2. V trimming: 0 bases; J trimming: 0 bases; junction bases outside the gene matches: 13. CDR1 SGDLS and CDR2 YYNGEE come from the germline V gene. The CDR3 is 20 amino acids. CDR3 amino acids: CASSVARASGVSGSYNEQFF. CDR3 nucleotides: TGTGCCAGCAGCGTAGCTAGGGCTAGCGGGGTTTCCGGCTCCTACAATGAGCAGTTCTTC.

The chain uses TRBV7-2 and TRBJ2-5; weak D call: TRBD1 (5 bases). V was shortened by 5 bases and J by 2 bases, with 18 bases between the two germline ends. This CDR3 region has 16 residues. CDR1 and CDR2 from the germline V gene are SGHTA and FQGNSA. The CDR3, as DNA: TGTGCCAGCAGCCCCACCTACGGACAAAGGCAAGAGACCCAGTACTTC. Translation: CASSPTYGQRQETQYF. Supplemented by reference TRBV7-2 and TRBJ2-5, the full variable domain reads GAGVSQSPSNKVTEKGKDVELRCDPISGHTALYWYRQSLGQGLEFLIYFQGNSAPDKSGLPSDRFSAERTGGSVSTLTIQRTQQEDSAVYLCASSPTYGQRQETQYFGPGTRLLVL.

The rearrangement links TRBV11-3 to TRBJ2-2, with 7 bases matching TRBD2. Looked up from germline, CDR1 is SGHNT and CDR2 is YENEEA. CDR3 size: 15 residues. The V segment lost 6 bases and the J segment 4 bases; nucleotides outside the gene matches: 8. CDR3 sequence: CASSVTSGVTGELFF. The DNA for the CDR3 is TGTGCCAGCAGTGTGACCAGCGGGGTCACCGGGGAGCTGTTTTTT.

V is TRBV30 and J is TRBJ1-1, with D possibly being TRBD1 (5 bases). The CDR3 covers 13 residues. Germline assignment: CDR1 GTSNPN and CDR2 SVGIG (reference sequence). V lost 5 bases, J lost 4 bases, and 14 bases lay in between. The CDR3 coding sequence is TGTGCCTGGGGGGCGCAGGTCAGCACTGAAGCTTTCTTT. This gives the protein CAWGAQVSTEAFF. The variable domain in full, with the rest retrieved from reference TRBV30 and TRBJ1-1, is SQTIHQWPATLVQPVGSPLSLECTVEGTSNPNLYWYRQAAGRGLQLLFYSVGIGQISSEVPQNLSASRPQDRQFILSSKKLLLSDSGFYLCAWGAQVSTEAFFGQGTRLTVV.

The chain recombines TRBV6-5 with TRBJ1-1, with 8 bases that match TRBD1. Trimming took 6 bases from V and 6 from J; bases not matched to a gene: 6. This CDR3 contains 13 residues. Germline-derived CDR1 and CDR2 are MNHEY and SVGAGI. CDR3 nucleotides: TGTGCCAGCAGCAAGACAGGGGTTCCTGAAGCTTTCTTT. Amino acids: CASSKTGVPEAFF.

This chain joins TRBV2 and TRBJ2-7; TRBD2 agrees at 7 bases. Trimming cost V 4 bases and J 1 base; bases outside gene matches: 1. Germline V gene sequence: CDR1 SNHLY, CDR2 FYNNEI. This CDR3 contains 13 residues. The CDR3, as DNA: TGTGCCAGCAGTGTCGGGGGGTCCTACGAGCAGTACTTC. Translating it yields CASSVGGSYEQYF.

The chain combines TRBV11-2 with TRBJ2-7, with 9 bases identical to TRBD2. This CDR3 is 15 amino acids long. The germline V gene encodes CDR1 SGHAT and CDR2 FQNNGV. Trimming removed 5 bases from V and 4 bases from J; junction bases left unmatched: 9. This CDR3 reads CASSPQSGGSYEQYF. The DNA of the CDR3 is TGTGCCAGCAGCCCCCAGAGCGGGGGGTCATACGAGCAGTACTTC.

J is TRBJ1-6 and V is TRBV30; possibly TRBD1 for D (6 bases). V was cut by 0 bases and J by 8 bases, with 17 bases left in between. CDR1 GTSNPN and CDR2 SVGIG come from the germline V gene (reference sequence). The CDR3 is 16 residues long. The CDR3 region has the DNA TGTGCCTGGAGTGTATCCCTGCCAGGGGCGGATTCACCCCTCCACTTT. Translating it yields CAWSVSLPGADSPLHF.

The chain combines TRBV5-6 with TRBJ2-7; 7 bases match TRBD2. The V gene's germline CDR1 is SGHDT and CDR2 YYEEEE. The CDR3 runs 13 residues. With 1 base clipped from V and 7 bases from J, the junction kept 5 bases outside the gene matches. The CDR3 nucleotides are TGTGCCAGCAGCTTGTATGTGGGAGGGGAGCAGTACGTC. This translates into CASSLYVGGEQYV.

This rearrangement joins TRBV27 to TRBJ2-5; D unresolved. Germline V CDR1 and CDR2: MNHEY, SMNVEV (reference sequence). V was trimmed by 5 bases and J by 4 bases, leaving 5 bases between them. The CDR3 has 11 residues. The CDR3: CASSNRETQYF. The CDR3 DNA is TGTGCCAGCAGTAATCGAGAGACCCAGTACTTC.

The gene calls are TRBV28 and TRBJ2-7, with 8 nucleotides matching TRBD1. Germline CDR1 and CDR2: MDHEN and SYDVKM. The CDR3 contains 17 residues. J gave up 5 bases and V 3 bases, and 15 bases lay outside the gene matches. The CDR3 DNA reads as TGTGCCAGCAGTTTCTCCCAAATCCGGACAGGGAAAGACGAGCAGTACTTC. Its protein product is CASSFSQIRTGKDEQYF.

This clone was seen a handful of times. J is TRBJ2-1 and V is TRBV4-1, with D possibly TRBD1 on 5 matching bases. The CDR3 covers 15 residues. V dropped 3 bases and J dropped 4 bases, with 13 bases sitting between them. Germline V gene sequence: CDR1 MGHRA, CDR2 YSYEKL. In nucleotides, the CDR3 is TGCGCCAGCAGCCACACCTTACAGGAATACAATGAGCAGTTCTTC. Encoded protein: CASSHTLQEYNEQFF.

J is TRBJ1-3 and V is TRBV21-1; the D call TRBD1 from the table was never checked on the DNA. TRBV21-1 counts as a pseudogene. The CDR3 length is 13 residues. CDR3 coding DNA: TGTGCCAGCAGCACTGACAGGGTTGACACCATATATTTT. Encoded protein: CASSTDRVDTIYF.

The chain employs TRBV24-1 and TRBJ2-5, with D possibly TRBD2 on 6 matching bases. Trimming took 6 bases from V and 1 from J, leaving 8 bases between them. This CDR3 is built from 13 residues. Looked up from germline, CDR1 is KGHDR and CDR2 is SFDVKD. The CDR3 here is CATSNGGQETQYF. CDR3 nucleotide sequence: TGTGCCACCAGTAACGGGGGCCAAGAGACCCAGTACTTC.

The chain employs TRBV4-1 and TRBJ2-1, with D possibly TRBD2 on 5 matching bases. The V gene's germline CDR1 is MGHRA and CDR2 YSYEKL. The CDR3 spans 17 residues. V lost 0 bases and J lost 2, with 14 bases in between. This chain's CDR3 is CASSQDRLAGAYNEQFF. DNA of the CDR3: TGCGCCAGCAGCCAAGACCGTCTAGCCGGCGCCTACAATGAGCAGTTCTTC.